This is a list of T cell receptor beta chains from one sample in a study of read filtering for tumor transcriptome and immune sequencing. TCRdb re-called the reads through MiXCR, storing one row per CDR3 protein. The repertoire consists of 35,000 to 40,000 distinct CDR3 sequences, with 13% to 15% occurring once and the leading ten covering less than 20%. The sequenced material came from a population of CD138-negative cells sorted from bone marrow. These receptors originate from a donor at least 40 years old with multiple myeloma. The CDR3 runs from the conserved cysteine through the conserved F or W. The D gene is left open where the match is weak. Not every row has a clone size; where given, it reads once, few, many or a size class.

CASSSESTGTVYGYTF | TGTGCCAGCAGTTCCGAAAGCACCGGGACAGTCTATGGCTACACCTTC | TRBD1 | TRBJ1-2 | many | TRBV28
CASSSWLTATDTQYF | TGTGCCAGCAGTTCTTGGCTAACGGCCACAGATACGCAGTATTTT | . | TRBJ2-3 | many | TRBV27
CASRGFKRGAHNEQCF | TGTGCCAGCAGGGGCTTTAAGCGGGGGGCCCACAATGAGCAGTGCTTC | TRBD2 | TRBJ2-1 | . | TRBV6-1
CASRSGQGDNSPLHF | TGTGCCAGCAGATCGGGACAGGGGGATAATTCACCCCTCCACTTT | TRBD1 | TRBJ1-6 | many | TRBV2
CAGSGGSPNEQFF | TGTGCCGGCAGTGGGGGCAGCCCGAATGAGCAGTTCTTC | . | TRBJ2-1 | . | TRBV2
CSAASGGGGTDTQYF | TGCAGTGCTGCTAGCGGGGGGGGGGGCACAGATACGCAGTATTTT | TRBD2 | TRBJ2-3 | many | TRBV20-1
CSAPGTGYEQYF | TGCAGTGCTCCCGGGACAGGCTACGAGCAGTACTTC | TRBD1 | TRBJ2-7 | many | TRBV20-1
CASSAAVERGYNEQFF | TGTGCCAGCAGCGCTGCTGTTGAGCGGGGATACAATGAGCAGTTCTTC | TRBD2 | TRBJ2-1 | many | TRBV4-2
CASSQGQGLGEQYF | TGTGCCAGCAGTCAAGGACAGGGACTAGGGGAGCAGTACTTC | . | TRBJ2-7 | many | TRBV12-3/TRBV12-4
CSARASGLAGKEQFF | TGCAGTGCTAGGGCTTCGGGACTAGCGGGGAAGGAGCAGTTCTTC | TRBD2 | TRBJ2-1 | many | TRBV20-1
CASSLESGGTSGASKQFF | TGTGCCAGCAGCTTAGAGAGTGGGGGAACTAGCGGGGCGTCCAAGCAGTTCTTC | TRBD2 | TRBJ2-1 | few | TRBV11-2
CSVVIKNEQFF | TGCAGCGTTGTTATTAAAAATGAGCAGTTCTTC | . | TRBJ2-1 | many | TRBV29-1
CASSLGPGLENTEAFF | TGTGCCAGCAGCTTAGGACCGGGACTGGAGAACACTGAAGCTTTCTTT | . | TRBJ1-1 | . | TRBV7-8
CASSPETGTSYNEQFF | TGCGCCAGCAGCCCGGAGACAGGGACCTCCTACAATGAGCAGTTCTTC | TRBD1 | TRBJ2-1 | many | TRBV5-1
CASSLSRDSFEAFF | TGTGCCAGCAGCCTCAGTCGGGACAGTTTCGAAGCTTTCTTT | TRBD1 | TRBJ1-1 | many | TRBV6-5
CASTYRREETQYF | TGTGCCAGCACCTACAGACGCGAAGAGACCCAGTACTTC | . | TRBJ2-5 | . | TRBV2
CASSSGGNQPQHF | TGTGCCAGCAGCTCAGGGGGCAATCAGCCCCAGCATTTT | . | TRBJ1-5 | many | TRBV11-2
CASSYSTRDRRANIQYF | TGTGCCAGCAGTTACTCCACTCGGGACCGCAGGGCAAACATTCAGTACTTC | . | TRBJ2-4 | few | TRBV6-2/TRBV6-3
CASSAGVETQYF | TGCGCCAGCAGTGCCGGAGTGGAGACCCAGTACTTC | . | TRBJ2-5 | few | TRBV10-2
CSARELGGGPRYEQFF | TGCAGTGCTAGAGAGCTGGGCGGGGGGCCCCGCTATGAGCAGTTCTTC | TRBD2 | TRBJ2-1 | many | TRBV20-1
CASSLRTGRAKNIQYF | TGTGCCAGCAGTTTAAGGACAGGGAGGGCCAAAAACATTCAGTACTTC | TRBD1 | TRBJ2-4 | many | TRBV28
CASSPGTVNTGELFF | TGCGCCAGCAGCCCTGGGACAGTAAACACCGGGGAGCTGTTTTTT | TRBD1 | TRBJ2-2 | few | TRBV4-1